The TCR beta chain described here comes from a study of blood T cell repertoires in COVID-19 (dated by TCRdb to 2020 to 2022). Regarding the complete study: Collaborator samples came from the United States, Italy and Spain and covered acute and convalescent phases of COVID-19. The prospective study material was composed of cDNA or gDNA derived from T cells, B-cell-depleted T cells, or PBMCs. Deeply sampled blood TCRbeta repertoires from subjects exposed to, actively infected with, or recovered from COVID-19 were included in the dataset. The repertoires were released in a freely available public database meant as a resource for research on the immune response to SARS-CoV-2. Samples were obtained from the ongoing ImmuneRACE study (first 160 participants) and from approximately 1,200 subjects provided by 6 global collaborators. A de-identified subject ID, COVID-19 status, age in years and sex were almost always included in the sample metadata. Where HLA class I and class II types were available, the types were taken from metadata supplied by the sample provider, not from assay-based typing.

Note on this clone: It lacks a known antigen. Within one base of it there is no much larger clone, and no base qualities were kept.

Overall study results and their limits: The amount of clinical and demographic metadata varied by source and participant and was provided uncurated.

TCRbeta CDR3 regions were amplified from genomic DNA using the immunoSEQ Assay, a bias-controlled multiplex PCR. In the source study's methods: Nucleated cell counts per sample were estimated from amplification of reference gene primers within the assay. To quantify the absolute abundance of each unique TCRbeta CDR3 rearrangement, sequence reads were collapsed and filtered. For each sample, productive Simpson clonality was calculated by taking the square root of Simpson's diversity index across productive rearrangements. Here the immuneACCESS table is served through TCRdb, limited to in-frame sequences with V and J called. Missing clones are a known gap in these copies; in checked studies unresolved V genes cover under half, and the rest lacks a known reason. That table supplies the V and J calls and clone size; D and trimming were determined from the DNA. The sample yields about 200,000 clones; roughly nine tenths were counted once. The top ten clonotypes cover approximately 0.69% of the sample.

The collaborating institutions used their own protocols to collect whole blood in K2EDTA tubes. For TCRbeta analysis, collaborators shipped samples in one of three forms: frozen whole blood, isolated PBMCs, or DNA extracted from either of those sample types. Via the germline V gene (reference sequence), CDR1 is LNHDA and CDR2 SQIVND. V loses 3 bases at its end and J loses 2 bases; junction bases beyond the gene matches: 7. From the cysteine up to the phenylalanine, the CDR3 has a length of 15 residues. Just the 45-base CDR3 DNA is kept, in frame starting at base 1. This TCR was sampled from a man aged 35 to 55 with acute or convalescent COVID-19. The rearranged segments are TRBV19 and TRBJ2-7; 7 middle bases align to TRBD2. The sequenced material came from peripheral blood. The CDR3 region has the sequence CASSMSGTIPYEQYF. The sequence in DNA is TGTGCCAGTAGTATGTCCGGGACTATCCCCTACGAGCAGTACTTC. Here the CDR3 is joined to the reference TRBV19 and TRBJ2-7 genes, and the full variable domain is: DGGITQSPKYLFRKEGQNVTLSCEQNLNHDAMYWYRQDPGQGLRLIYYSQIVNDFQKGDIAEGYSVSREKKESFPLTVTSAQKNPTAFYLCASSMSGTIPYEQYFGPGTRLTVT.